The T cell receptor beta chain under discussion was sequenced for a study of blood T cell repertoires in COVID-19. The overall study: Samples of COVID-19 (acute and convalescent) were obtained from the United States, Italy and Spain.

There are 13 residues in the CDR3. V gave up 6 bases and J gave up 0 bases, with 9 bases separating them. In germline, CDR1 is SQVTM, CDR2 ANQGSEA. Here immunoSEQ multiplex PCR was the method, and the copy in TCRdb shows in-frame clones only, minus some. The sample gives 150,000 to 200,000 clones, roughly 85% of which show up once; around a fifth is in the top ten. This sequence joins TRBV29-1 and TRBJ1-5, with a weak D call TRBD1 (5 bases). Sequencing input: peripheral blood. The receptor was isolated from a man in his sixties with active or convalescent COVID-19. CDR3 sequence reads: CSVSGASNQPQHF. CDR3 nucleotide sequence: TGCAGCGTATCTGGGGCTAGCAATCAGCCCCAGCATTTT.